These T cell receptor beta chains were read from a single sample in a study of blood T cell repertoires in COVID-19. Libraries were prepared by immunoSEQ multiplex PCR; TCRdb keeps only in-frame clonotypes and omits some of them. The sample holds approximately 180,000 clones; around 79% are singletons and the top ten take roughly 28%. The sequencing input was peripheral blood. These receptors all come from a woman between 65 and 79 years old with acute or convalescent COVID-19. CDR3s include the opening cysteine and the closing phenylalanine or tryptophan. Each record gives: J gene, V gene, D gene, clone size, CDR3 DNA, CDR3 protein. A D gene is named only where the DNA matches it firmly. The listing skips clone size in some rows; elsewhere it reads once, few, many or a size class.

j_gene: TRBJ1-4
v_gene: TRBV7-9
d_gene: TRBD1
abundance: few
CDR3nt: TGTGCCAGCAGCCGAGGACAGGGTCGGGAAAAACTGTTTTTT
CDR3aa: CASSRGQGREKLFF

j_gene: TRBJ2-1
v_gene: TRBV5-5
d_gene: TRBD2
abundance: once
CDR3nt: TGTGCCAGCAGCCTGGTCGGCGGGAGTTCCTACAATGAGCAGTTCTTC
CDR3aa: CASSLVGGSSYNEQFF

j_gene: TRBJ2-7
v_gene: TRBV2
d_gene: NA
abundance: NA
CDR3nt: TGTGCCAGCAATCTTAGGAAAGGGGCCTACGAGCAGTACTTC
CDR3aa: CASNLRKGAYEQYF

j_gene: TRBJ1-5
v_gene: TRBV7-2
d_gene: NA
abundance: few
CDR3nt: TGTGCCAGCAGCTTAGGTCAACAGGCCAATCAGCCCCAGCATTTT
CDR3aa: CASSLGQQANQPQHF

j_gene: TRBJ2-2
v_gene: TRBV2
d_gene: TRBD2
abundance: few
CDR3nt: TGTGCCAGCACGAGGCGGGAGGCCGGGGAGCTGTTTTTT
CDR3aa: CASTRREAGELFF

j_gene: TRBJ1-1
v_gene: TRBV2
d_gene: NA
abundance: NA
CDR3nt: TGTGCCAGCAGTCAGTCGGGGGGCACTGAAGCTTTCTTT
CDR3aa: CASSQSGGTEAFF

j_gene: TRBJ2-7
v_gene: TRBV19
d_gene: NA
abundance: NA
CDR3nt: TGTGCCAGTAGTAAATCGGGACACCACCCGTCAGCTCACGAGCAGTACTTC
CDR3aa: CASSKSGHHPSAHEQYF

j_gene: TRBJ2-7
v_gene: TRBV5-1
d_gene: NA
abundance: NA
CDR3nt: TGCGCCAGCAGCTTGGGCAGGTCCTCCGAGCAGTACTTC
CDR3aa: CASSLGRSSEQYF

j_gene: TRBJ2-7
v_gene: TRBV5-6
d_gene: NA
abundance: NA
CDR3nt: TGTGCCAGCAGCTTTTCGAGGGTCCGTCGGCAGTACTTC
CDR3aa: CASSFSRVRRQYF

j_gene: TRBJ1-1
v_gene: TRBV5-6
d_gene: NA
abundance: NA
CDR3nt: TGTGCCAGCAGCTTGTCGGGGGGAGTATGGATGAACACTGAAGCTTTCTTT
CDR3aa: CASSLSGGVWMNTEAFF

j_gene: TRBJ2-5
v_gene: TRBV27
d_gene: TRBD2
abundance: NA
CDR3nt: TGTGCCAGCAGTCGGGGACTAGATCAAGAGACCCAGTACTTC
CDR3aa: CASSRGLDQETQYF

j_gene: TRBJ1-1
v_gene: TRBV11-3
d_gene: NA
abundance: NA
CDR3nt: TGTGCCAGCAGCCCTGGGCGGGGGGCGCAAACTGAAGCTTTCTTT
CDR3aa: CASSPGRGAQTEAFF

j_gene: TRBJ2-3
v_gene: TRBV6-5
d_gene: TRBD1
abundance: NA
CDR3nt: TGTGCCAGCAAAGCGACAGGGCGCACAGATACGCAGTATTTT
CDR3aa: CASKATGRTDTQYF

j_gene: TRBJ2-7
v_gene: TRBV7-2
d_gene: TRBD2
abundance: NA
CDR3nt: TGTGCCAGCAGCCCATCTAGCGGGAGGTCCTACGAGCAGTACTTC
CDR3aa: CASSPSSGRSYEQYF

j_gene: TRBJ2-1
v_gene: TRBV5-4
d_gene: TRBD2
abundance: NA
CDR3nt: TGTGCCAGCAGCTTGGGAGGACTAGCTAGTTACAATGAGCAGTTCTTC
CDR3aa: CASSLGGLASYNEQFF

j_gene: TRBJ2-7
v_gene: TRBV5-1
d_gene: NA
abundance: NA
CDR3nt: TGCGCCAGCAGCACAGGACGGACGGATAGTAACCGCGAGCAGTACTTC
CDR3aa: CASSTGRTDSNREQYF

j_gene: TRBJ1-4
v_gene: TRBV19
d_gene: NA
abundance: once
CDR3nt: TGTGCCAGTAGTATACGGGTCGCAACTAATGAAAAACTGTTTTTT
CDR3aa: CASSIRVATNEKLFF

j_gene: TRBJ2-3
v_gene: TRBV10-1
d_gene: NA
abundance: few
CDR3nt: TGCGCCAGCAGTGGTTCGCCCAGGTATACGCAGTATTTT
CDR3aa: CASSGSPRYTQYF

j_gene: TRBJ2-2
v_gene: TRBV7-3
d_gene: NA
abundance: NA
CDR3nt: TGTGCCAGCAGATCGGACACCGGGGAGCTGTTTTTT
CDR3aa: CASRSDTGELFF

j_gene: TRBJ2-1
v_gene: TRBV7-3
d_gene: NA
abundance: once
CDR3nt: TGTGCCAGCAGCTTGAGCGGTTCCTCCTACAATGAGCAGTTCTTC
CDR3aa: CASSLSGSSYNEQFF

j_gene: TRBJ2-5
v_gene: TRBV27
d_gene: TRBD2
abundance: NA
CDR3nt: TGTGCCAGCAGTCCCTGGACTAGCGGGAGGGGAGAGACCCAGTACTTC
CDR3aa: CASSPWTSGRGETQYF

j_gene: TRBJ2-1
v_gene: TRBV3-1/TRBV3-2
d_gene: TRBD2
abundance: NA
CDR3nt: TGTGCCAGCAGCCAAGATTGGGTAGCGGGAGGGTCAAATGAGCAGTTCTTC
CDR3aa: CASSQDWVAGGSNEQFF

j_gene: TRBJ2-7
v_gene: TRBV5-1
d_gene: TRBD1
abundance: NA
CDR3nt: TGCGCCAGCAGCGAGGGACAGGGGACAATTTACGAGCAGTACTTC
CDR3aa: CASSEGQGTIYEQYF

j_gene: TRBJ2-3
v_gene: TRBV6-5
d_gene: NA
abundance: NA
CDR3nt: TGTGCCAGCAGGGCCCCAGGGGGGGATACGCAGTATTTT
CDR3aa: CASRAPGGDTQYF

j_gene: TRBJ2-2
v_gene: TRBV15
d_gene: NA
abundance: NA
CDR3nt: TGTGCCACCAGCAGAGAGTACAGTCCGAACACCGGGGAGCTGTTTTTT
CDR3aa: CATSREYSPNTGELFF

j_gene: TRBJ1-2
v_gene: TRBV6-1
d_gene: TRBD1
abundance: NA
CDR3nt: TGTGCCAGCAGTGAAGGGACAGGGATGGGCTACACCTTC
CDR3aa: CASSEGTGMGYTF

j_gene: TRBJ1-4
v_gene: TRBV28
d_gene: TRBD1
abundance: NA
CDR3nt: TGTGCCAGCAGTTCAACAGGGGGCGGGGGATCTGAAAAACTGTTTTTT
CDR3aa: CASSSTGGGGSEKLFF

j_gene: TRBJ2-7
v_gene: TRBV7-2
d_gene: TRBD2
abundance: NA
CDR3nt: TGTGCCAGCAGCTTAGCTACCGGACTAGCGGGCTACGAGCAGTACTTC
CDR3aa: CASSLATGLAGYEQYF

j_gene: TRBJ1-4
v_gene: TRBV2
d_gene: NA
abundance: few
CDR3nt: TGTGCCAGCAGTGAAGCGAGCATCAGGACAGAAAAACTGTTTTTT
CDR3aa: CASSEASIRTEKLFF

j_gene: TRBJ2-1
v_gene: TRBV2
d_gene: TRBD2
abundance: NA
CDR3nt: TGTGCCAGCACCCCCCGGACTAGCGGGAGTGGCAATGAGCAGTTCTTC
CDR3aa: CASTPRTSGSGNEQFF

j_gene: TRBJ1-2
v_gene: TRBV12-5
d_gene: NA
abundance: NA
CDR3nt: TGTGCTAGTGGTTTGGCATATGGCTACACCTTC
CDR3aa: CASGLAYGYTF

j_gene: TRBJ2-2
v_gene: TRBV7-3
d_gene: TRBD1
abundance: NA
CDR3nt: TGTGCCAGCAGCCCCGGACAGGGGATTCCTGGGAACACCGGGGAGCTGTTTTTT
CDR3aa: CASSPGQGIPGNTGELFF

j_gene: TRBJ2-7
v_gene: TRBV21-1
d_gene: NA
abundance: NA
CDR3nt: TGTGCCAGCAGCGTCCAGCCGGGGATGAAATTTTACGAGCAGTACTTC
CDR3aa: CASSVQPGMKFYEQYF

j_gene: TRBJ2-5
v_gene: TRBV3-1/TRBV3-2
d_gene: TRBD2
abundance: NA
CDR3nt: TGTGCCAGCAGCCATAGCGGGAGAGGAGAGACCCAGTACTTC
CDR3aa: CASSHSGRGETQYF

j_gene: TRBJ2-1
v_gene: TRBV10-1
d_gene: TRBD1
abundance: once
CDR3nt: TGCGCCACCGCCTTGGGGACAGGGGCCTACAATGAGCAGTTCTTC
CDR3aa: CATALGTGAYNEQFF

j_gene: TRBJ2-3
v_gene: TRBV19
d_gene: TRBD1
abundance: NA
CDR3nt: TGTGCCAGCAGACAGGGGAGCACAGATACGCAGTATTTT
CDR3aa: CASRQGSTDTQYF

j_gene: TRBJ1-6
v_gene: TRBV6-1
d_gene: NA
abundance: NA
CDR3nt: TGTGCCAGCAGTGAATCCCTCTGGCGGGGCAATTCACCCCTCCACTTT
CDR3aa: CASSESLWRGNSPLHF

j_gene: TRBJ2-2
v_gene: TRBV10-1
d_gene: NA
abundance: NA
CDR3nt: TGCGCCAGCAGTGAGTCGGCCGGGTTCGGGGAGCTGTTTTTT
CDR3aa: CASSESAGFGELFF

j_gene: TRBJ2-5
v_gene: TRBV7-6
d_gene: NA
abundance: NA
CDR3nt: TGTGCCAGCAGCTTGTGGACAGAAGCGAAGACCCAGTACTTC
CDR3aa: CASSLWTEAKTQYF

j_gene: TRBJ2-1
v_gene: TRBV20-1
d_gene: TRBD2
abundance: NA
CDR3nt: TGCAGTGCTAGTTTAGCGGGAGGGAACAAGGATGAGCAGTTCTTC
CDR3aa: CSASLAGGNKDEQFF

j_gene: TRBJ1-2
v_gene: TRBV2
d_gene: TRBD1
abundance: NA
CDR3nt: TGTGCCAGCAGTGCTCGGACAGGTTTTAGTGGCTACACCTTC
CDR3aa: CASSARTGFSGYTF

j_gene: TRBJ1-1
v_gene: TRBV7-9
d_gene: NA
abundance: NA
CDR3nt: TGTGCCAGCAGCTTAGTTTCGGGTCCTGAAGCTTTCTTT
CDR3aa: CASSLVSGPEAFF

j_gene: TRBJ2-5
v_gene: TRBV24-1
d_gene: NA
abundance: once
CDR3nt: TGTGCCACCAGAGGTTACAGTCAAGAGACCCAGTACTTC
CDR3aa: CATRGYSQETQYF